This is a list of T cell receptor beta chains from one sample in a study of blood T cell repertoires in COVID-19. Sequencing was performed with immunoSEQ multiplex PCR; in TCRdb, only in-frame clones are kept and a portion is missing. This sample has 380,000 or so clones, with roughly 88% found just once. The sequencing sample was made of PBMCs or T cells enriched from blood (not recorded which). These receptors all come from a woman aged 35 to 49 with acute COVID-19. CDR3s leave out the opening cysteine and the closing phenylalanine or tryptophan.

v_call cdr3_aa
TRBV19 ASGQGSSRPQH
TRBV6-4 ASSKEAGANVLT
TRBV29-1 SVEDPDRGLTLH
TRBV3-1/TRBV3-2 ASSQTGFGGYT
TRBV6-6 ASSDTQLYEQY
TRBV27 ASTPDSRTRTEAF
TRBV30 AWNLGGGSLTDGYT
TRBV10-3 AISVAGPEAF
TRBV7-2 ASSLDSQTDTQY
TRBV5-1 ASSLEGDREAF
TRBV29-1 SVEVPGRGEAF
TRBV29-1 SVDQGGNTEAF
TRBV2 ASSVGATYGYT
TRBV6-5 ASSRPTGTQY
TRBV4-1 ASSQGQGMNTEAF
TRBV6-5 ASSRTGDGYT
TRBV11-2 ASSLNRDRGHYGYT